The rows below give T cell receptor beta chains drawn from one sample of a study of blood T cell repertoires in COVID-19. Sequencing was performed with immunoSEQ multiplex PCR; in TCRdb, only in-frame clones are kept and a portion is missing. Altogether 150,000 or so clones are present, 91% being singletons, with the ten largest covering approximately 0.55%. Material for sequencing was peripheral blood. The receptors stem from a man aged 45-65 years with acute or convalescent COVID-19. Each CDR3 is given with its conserved first and last residue. D genes are given only for firm matches. The size of a clone is reported for some rows only, either as once, few or many, or as a class for expanded clones.

NA NA TRBJ1-4 TRBV18 CASSKSATNEKLFF
NA NA TRBJ1-1 TRBV12-3/TRBV12-4 CASSWGGTEAFF
TRBD1 NA TRBJ1-5 TRBV2 CASSETGTEINQPQHF
TRBD1 NA TRBJ1-2 TRBV7-9 CASSLAQGANYGYTF
TRBD2 NA TRBJ2-7 TRBV3-1/TRBV3-2 CASSQVGTSVSYEQYF
NA NA TRBJ1-6 TRBV10-2 CASSDRVNSPLHF
NA NA TRBJ2-3 TRBV19 CASSPSLSTDTQYF
TRBD1 NA TRBJ1-1 TRBV6-5 CASTLSRTGNTEAFF
NA NA TRBJ1-3 TRBV6-6 CASGSSGNTIYF
NA NA TRBJ2-2 TRBV2 CASSLRERTGELFF
NA once TRBJ2-5 TRBV5-4 CASSLWAETQYF
TRBD1 NA TRBJ1-1 TRBV4-3 CASSQDRGQAQAFF
TRBD1 NA TRBJ1-2 TRBV7-2 CASSPRTGGGGYTF
NA NA TRBJ2-2 TRBV29-1 CSVEAPTERNTGELFF
TRBD2 NA TRBJ2-5 TRBV19 CASSSTTSGDAGTQYF
TRBD2 few TRBJ2-1 TRBV30 CAYSSGSNNEQFF
TRBD1 NA TRBJ1-2 TRBV15 CATSRDRDRGYGGYTF
TRBD1 NA TRBJ2-4 TRBV28 CASSSPRTGGNGAKNIQYF
TRBD2 NA TRBJ2-4 TRBV15 CATSSGGVNIQYF
NA NA TRBJ2-1 TRBV4-1 CASSQDFPEQFF
TRBD1 NA TRBJ1-2 TRBV5-5 CASSGQGRVYGYTF
NA NA TRBJ1-1 TRBV3-1/TRBV3-2 CASSPFEVEAFF
NA NA TRBJ2-3 TRBV7-9 CASSLAGRRDTQYF
TRBD1 NA TRBJ2-2 TRBV27 CASSLVKGQGNTGELFF
NA NA TRBJ2-3 TRBV5-1 CASNPAQGTDTQYF
TRBD1 once TRBJ1-5 TRBV11-2 CASSLTGAQPQHF
TRBD1 NA TRBJ2-2 TRBV5-4 CASSPSTGRTGELFF
TRBD1 NA TRBJ2-3 TRBV9 CASSGWTGGEVDTQYF